What follows are 8 T cell receptor beta chains derived from one specimen sequenced in a study of CD8+ T cells in alopecia areata. The sequencing template was cDNA reverse transcribed from extracted RNA. Sequenced by immunoSEQ multiplex PCR; TCRdb stores in-frame clones only, minus some. The sample gives about 180,000 clones, approximately 50% of which show up once; 10% is in the top ten. The treatment denotes: oral pan-JAK inhibitor, 5-10 mg twice daily. Here the sequenced sample was CD8+ T cells sorted from blood, taken around week 54, from a patient treated with tofacitinib. These receptors were taken from a human donor with alopecia areata.

This clone was seen once. The rearrangement joins TRBV30 to TRBJ1-4, with D possibly matching TRBD1 (5 bases). The V end lost 5 bases, the J end lost 0 bases, and 7 bases lay between the germline ends. Germline lookup yields CDR1 GTSNPN and CDR2 SVGIG (reference sequence). CDR3 length equals 13 residues. DNA of the CDR3: TGTGCCTGGCAGACAGCAACTAATGAAAAACTGTTTTTT. Translation: CAWQTATNEKLFF.

There are a few counts of this clone. This rearrangement joins TRBV11-2 to TRBJ1-5, with D possibly matching TRBD1 (6 bases). Germline-derived CDR1 and CDR2 are SGHAT and FQNNGV. V was cut by 3 bases and J by 1 base, with 10 bases left in between. This CDR3 has 15 amino acids. The CDR3 region has the DNA TGTGCCAGCAGCTTGGCAGGGGCCAGCAATCAGCCCCAGCATTTT. It yields the protein CASSLAGASNQPQHF.

This clone was seen a handful of times. The chain uses TRBV2 and TRBJ2-1, with 11 bases aligning to TRBD1. The CDR3 is 21 amino acids. Germline V CDR1 and CDR2: SNHLY, FYNNEI. With 8 bases clipped from V and 2 bases from J, the junction kept 23 bases outside the gene matches. The CDR3 DNA sequence: TGTGCCAGCGGCCTGCCTTTCGGGACAGGGGGTCGGCGAAGGGCCTACAATGAGCAGTTCTTC. It is translated as CASGLPFGTGGRRRAYNEQFF.

The V gene is TRBV4-3, the J gene TRBJ1-1, with D possibly being TRBD1 (5 bases). CDR1 and CDR2 from the germline V gene are LGHNA and YSLEER. Trimming removed 0 bases at V and 1 base at J, with 12 bases between. The CDR3 covers 16 residues. The CDR3, as DNA: TGCGCCAGCAGCCAAGATTTGGAGGGGACGAACACTGAAGCTTTCTTT. Encoded protein: CASSQDLEGTNTEAFF.

The genes are TRBV29-1 and TRBJ1-1, with D perhaps matching TRBD1 (5 bases). The V end was cut by 4 bases, the J end by 2 bases, with 11 bases between. The CDR3 is made up of 13 amino acids. Germline V gene lookup returns CDR1 SQVTM and CDR2 ANQGSEA. CDR3 residues: CSVVETANTEAFF. The CDR3 nucleotides read TGCAGCGTTGTAGAGACAGCTAACACTGAAGCTTTCTTT.

The CDR3 reads CASSPGLRLETQYF. CDR3 nucleotides: TGCGCCAGCAGCCCCGGACTCCGGCTGGAGACCCAGTACTTC. The chain links TRBV5-1 to TRBJ2-5, with a possible D match to TRBD2 (5 bases). V was shortened by 4 bases and J by 5 bases, with 15 bases between the two germline ends. This CDR3 spans 14 amino acids. Per germline, CDR1 SGHRS and CDR2 YFSETQ.

The chain links TRBV6-1 to TRBJ1-5; D remains unclear. V gave up 6 bases and J gave up 0 bases, with 12 bases separating them. The CDR3 runs to 15 residues. Germline-derived CDR1 and CDR2 are MNHNS and SASEGT. The CDR3 loop reads CASSPSTYSNQPQHF. CDR3 sequence (DNA): TGTGCCAGCAGCCCCAGTACCTATAGCAATCAGCCCCAGCATTTT.

This chain connects TRBV30 to TRBJ2-5; TRBD1 aligns across 8 bases. In germline, CDR1 is GTSNPN, CDR2 SVGIG (reference sequence). The CDR3 extends over 16 amino acids. After removal of 3 bases from V and 3 bases from J, the junction contained 12 bases not matched to a gene. The CDR3 DNA reads TGTGCCTGGAGAGGGACAGGCGGACACCCTGAAGAGACCCAGTACTTC. It translates to CAWRGTGGHPEETQYF.